This TCR beta chain was obtained from a study of blood T cell repertoires in COVID-19. Study context: In each case, the material was cDNA or gDNA derived from T cells, B-cell-depleted T cells, or PBMCs.

Looked up from germline, CDR1 is MNHEY and CDR2 is SVGAGI. There are 15 residues in the CDR3. The V and J ends lost 2 bases and 1 base, in that order; junction bases with no gene match: 4. Clones were sequenced by immunoSEQ multiplex PCR, and TCRdb holds only the in-frame ones, with some missing. The sample has around 310,000 clones, approximately 89% seen once. Those enrolled, adults aged roughly 18 to 100 years, came from about two dozen US areas. Participants' own reports of clinical history determined their cohort assignment. Each recovered donor of Cohort 3 presented with two negative PCRs, clearance, or symptom resolution.

The genes are TRBV6-5 and TRBJ1-2, with 7 positions matching TRBD1. The clonotype was recovered from a woman aged 25 to 39 who had recovered from COVID-19. Sequencing used PBMCs or T cells enriched from blood (not recorded which). The CDR3 sequence is CASSYKGGGNYGYTF. CDR3 bases: TGTGCCAGCAGTTACAAAGGGGGCGGTAACTATGGCTACACCTTC.